This T cell receptor (beta chain) was found in a study of T-cell reconstitution after alpha-beta-depleted transplantation in children. CDR3 length: 13 amino acids. Germline values: CDR1 LNHNV, CDR2 YYDKDF (reference sequence). Trimming left V 5 bases short and J 3 bases short, with 10 bases between. This clonotype was recorded many times. Its specificity is unknown. The authors prepared the TCRbeta library with unique molecular identifiers. One entry per CDR3 protein, called by TCRdb with MiXCR from the PCR reads. The data contain about 180,000 distinct CDR3 sequences, 11% of them seen just once; the ten biggest clones take up less than 15%. Study-level findings and limits: T cells produced anew were the main source of T-cell counts and diversity one year after transplant.

This clonotype was obtained from a boy aged 2 to 10 with acute myeloid leukemia, due to receive a stem cell transplant. Source: PBMCs, taken before TCRalphabeta/CD19-depleted stem cell transplant. The chain links TRBV15 to TRBJ2-5, with D unresolved. The CDR3 sequence: CATSRQDEETQYF. DNA for the CDR3: TGTGCCACCAGCCGGCAGGACGAAGAGACCCAGTACTTC.